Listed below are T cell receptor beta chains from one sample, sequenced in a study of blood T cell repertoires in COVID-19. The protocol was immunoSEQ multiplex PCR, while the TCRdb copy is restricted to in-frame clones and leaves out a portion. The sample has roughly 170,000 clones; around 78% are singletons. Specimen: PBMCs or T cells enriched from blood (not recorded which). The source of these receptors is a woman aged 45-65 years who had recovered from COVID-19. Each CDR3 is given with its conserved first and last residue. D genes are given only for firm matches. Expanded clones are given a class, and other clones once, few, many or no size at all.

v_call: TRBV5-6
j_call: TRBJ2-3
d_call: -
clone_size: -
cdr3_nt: TGTGCCAGCAGCTTGGGGGGGAGGAGCACAGATACGCAGTATTTT
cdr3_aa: CASSLGGRSTDTQYF

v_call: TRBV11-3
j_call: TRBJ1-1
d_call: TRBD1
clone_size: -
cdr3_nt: TGTGCCAGCAGCTTGACAGGGTCGGGCGGAGCTTTCTTT
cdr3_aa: CASSLTGSGGAFF

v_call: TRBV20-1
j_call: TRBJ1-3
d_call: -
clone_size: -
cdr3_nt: TGCAGTGCTGGTCCGGGGGACACCATATATTTT
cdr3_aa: CSAGPGDTIYF

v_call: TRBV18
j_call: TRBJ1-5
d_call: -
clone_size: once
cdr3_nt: TGTGCCAGCTCACCATCGGGGGTTGGTCAGCCCCAGCATTTT
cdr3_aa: CASSPSGVGQPQHF

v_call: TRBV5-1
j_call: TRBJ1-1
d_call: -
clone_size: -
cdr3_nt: TGCGCCAGCAGCTTGGGAGGGTTTGGCACTGAAGCTTTCTTT
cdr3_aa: CASSLGGFGTEAFF

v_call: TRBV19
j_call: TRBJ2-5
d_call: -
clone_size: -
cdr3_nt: TGTGCCAGTAGGGAACGGGAGAGGGGAGAGACCCAGTACTTC
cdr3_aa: CASRERERGETQYF

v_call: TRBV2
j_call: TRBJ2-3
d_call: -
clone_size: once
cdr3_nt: TGTGCCAGCAGTGAAGTCCGGGGAGATACGCAGTATTTT
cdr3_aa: CASSEVRGDTQYF

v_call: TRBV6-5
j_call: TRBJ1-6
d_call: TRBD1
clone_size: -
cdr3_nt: TGTGCCAGCAGCGATACAGGGGGGCAGAGATCACCCCTCCACTTT
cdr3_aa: CASSDTGGQRSPLHF

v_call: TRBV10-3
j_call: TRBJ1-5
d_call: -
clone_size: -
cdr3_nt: TGTGCCATCAGTGGTTACAGGGACCAGCCCCAGCATTTT
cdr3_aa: CAISGYRDQPQHF

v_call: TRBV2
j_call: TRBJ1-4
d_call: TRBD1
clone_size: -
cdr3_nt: TGTGCCAGCAGTGAGTGGGGACAGGGTAATGAAAAACTGTTTTTT
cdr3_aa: CASSEWGQGNEKLFF

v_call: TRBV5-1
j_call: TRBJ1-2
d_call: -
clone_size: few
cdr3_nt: TGCGCCAGCAGCCCAGGGACACATTCTAACTATGGCTACACCTTC
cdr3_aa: CASSPGTHSNYGYTF

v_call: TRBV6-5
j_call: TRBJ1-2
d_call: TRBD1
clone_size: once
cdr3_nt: TGTGCCAGCAGCATAGGACAGGCGGCTGGCTACACCTTC
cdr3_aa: CASSIGQAAGYTF

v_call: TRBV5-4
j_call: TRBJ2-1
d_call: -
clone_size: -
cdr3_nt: TGTGCCAGCAGCACCGACAGCAATGAGCAGTTCTTC
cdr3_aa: CASSTDSNEQFF

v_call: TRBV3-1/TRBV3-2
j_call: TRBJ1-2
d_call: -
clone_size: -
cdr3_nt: TGTGCCAGCAGCCCGCGCGCCAGGGGAGCTAACTATGGCTACACCTTC
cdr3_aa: CASSPRARGANYGYTF

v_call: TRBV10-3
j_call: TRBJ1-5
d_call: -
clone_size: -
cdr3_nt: TGTGCCATCAGTGAGGAAACACAGCCCCAGCATTTT
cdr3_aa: CAISEETQPQHF

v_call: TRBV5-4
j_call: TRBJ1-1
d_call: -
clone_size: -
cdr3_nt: TGTGCCAGCAGCCTAGGGGGGGCGAACACTGAAGCTTTCTTT
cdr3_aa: CASSLGGANTEAFF

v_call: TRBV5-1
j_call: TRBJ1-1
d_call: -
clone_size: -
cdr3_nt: TGCGCCAGCAGCTTGGATTTAGGGGGGAACACTGAAGCTTTCTTT
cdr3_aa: CASSLDLGGNTEAFF

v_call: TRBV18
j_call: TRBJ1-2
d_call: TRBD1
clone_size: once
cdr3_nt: TGTGCCAGCTCACCAGGTCAGGGACAGGTCTATGGCTACACCTTC
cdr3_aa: CASSPGQGQVYGYTF

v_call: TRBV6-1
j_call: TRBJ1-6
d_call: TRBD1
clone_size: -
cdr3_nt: TGTGCCAGCAGTGACGGACAGGGAATAGGTTCACCCCTCCACTTT
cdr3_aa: CASSDGQGIGSPLHF

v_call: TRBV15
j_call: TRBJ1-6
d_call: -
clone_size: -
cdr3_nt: TGTGCCACCAGCAGAGAGAGGGAAGGGGGTAATTCACCCCTCCACTTT
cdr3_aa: CATSREREGGNSPLHF

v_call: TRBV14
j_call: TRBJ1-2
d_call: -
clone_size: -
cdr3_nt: TGTGCCAGCAGCCAAGTAGGGACTCCAGGCTATGGCTACACCTTC
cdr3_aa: CASSQVGTPGYGYTF

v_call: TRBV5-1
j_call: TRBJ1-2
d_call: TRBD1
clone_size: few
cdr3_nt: TGCGCCAGCAGCTCGACAGGGGTCCCCTATGGCTACACCTTC
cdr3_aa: CASSSTGVPYGYTF

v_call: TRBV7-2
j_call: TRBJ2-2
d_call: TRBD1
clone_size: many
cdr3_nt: TGTGCCAGCAGCCTACAGGGGCTCGGGTCCGGGGAGCTGTTTTTT
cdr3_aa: CASSLQGLGSGELFF

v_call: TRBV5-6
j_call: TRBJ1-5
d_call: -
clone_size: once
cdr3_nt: TGTGCCAGCAGCTCAGCGTCGGGGATTGCGCCCCAGCATTTT
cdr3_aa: CASSSASGIAPQHF

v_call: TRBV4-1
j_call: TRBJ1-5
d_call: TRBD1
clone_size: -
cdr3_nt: TGCGCCAGCAGCCAAGTCGGGGGACAGGGGGCAGTGGCCCAGCATTTT
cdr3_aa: CASSQVGGQGAVAQHF

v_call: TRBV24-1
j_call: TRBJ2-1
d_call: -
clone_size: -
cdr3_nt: TGTGCCACCAGTGACCCCATCGGGGGCTCCTACAATGAGCAGTTCTTC
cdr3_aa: CATSDPIGGSYNEQFF

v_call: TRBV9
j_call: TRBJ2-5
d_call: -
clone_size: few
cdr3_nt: TGTGCCAGCAGCGTAGATCTTGAGACCCAGTACTTC
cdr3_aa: CASSVDLETQYF

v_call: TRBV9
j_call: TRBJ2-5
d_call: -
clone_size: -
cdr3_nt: TGTGCCAGCAGCGTAGGTAACTTACAAGAGACCCAGTACTTC
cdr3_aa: CASSVGNLQETQYF

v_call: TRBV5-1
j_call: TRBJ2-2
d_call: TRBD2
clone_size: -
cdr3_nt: TGCGCCAGCAGCTCTATAGCGGGGGGCGGCACCGGGGAGCTGTTTTTT
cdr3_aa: CASSSIAGGGTGELFF

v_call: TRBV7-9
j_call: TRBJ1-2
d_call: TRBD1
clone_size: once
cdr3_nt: TGTGCCAGCAGCTTAGATAGGACAGGGGTGGGTTATGGCTACACCTTC
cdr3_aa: CASSLDRTGVGYGYTF

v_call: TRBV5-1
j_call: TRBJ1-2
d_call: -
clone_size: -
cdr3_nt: TGCGCCAGCAGCCCCGGAGGACTTGCTTTCTACACCTTC
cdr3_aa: CASSPGGLAFYTF

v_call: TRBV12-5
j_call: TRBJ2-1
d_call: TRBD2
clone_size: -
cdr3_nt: TGTGCTAGTGGTGCCCTAACTAGCGGCGCCTACAATGAGCAGTTCTTC
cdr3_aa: CASGALTSGAYNEQFF

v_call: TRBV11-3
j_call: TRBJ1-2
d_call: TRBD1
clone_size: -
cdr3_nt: TGTGCCAGCAGCACACGACAGGGCCCCTATGGCTACACCTTC
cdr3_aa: CASSTRQGPYGYTF

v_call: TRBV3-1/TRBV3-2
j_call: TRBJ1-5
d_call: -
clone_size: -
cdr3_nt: TGTGCCAGCAGCCAAGTTATGGAGGAGCCCCAGCATTTT
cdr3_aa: CASSQVMEEPQHF

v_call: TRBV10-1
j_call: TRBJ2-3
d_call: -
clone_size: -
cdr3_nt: TGCGCCAGCAGTGAGGACGTTCGGACAACAGATACGCAGTATTTT
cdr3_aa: CASSEDVRTTDTQYF

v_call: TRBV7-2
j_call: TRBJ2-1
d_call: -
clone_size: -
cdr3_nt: TGTGCCAGCAGCTTATCCGTGACTAGTCTTCATGAGCAGTTCTTC
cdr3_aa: CASSLSVTSLHEQFF

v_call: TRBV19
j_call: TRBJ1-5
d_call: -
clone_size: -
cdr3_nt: TGTGCCAGTAGTATACAGCAGGGGCTACGAGATCAGCCCCAGCATTTT
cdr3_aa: CASSIQQGLRDQPQHF